Following are 20 T cell receptor beta chains from one sample sequenced in a study of blood T cell repertoires in COVID-19. Assay: immunoSEQ multiplex PCR; the TCRdb copy retains only in-frame clones and omits some. The table includes around 340,000 clones, about 90% detected once. Sequencing was carried out using PBMCs or T cells enriched from blood (not recorded which). These receptors were collected from a woman younger than 45 who had been exposed to COVID-19.

The genes are TRBV19 and TRBJ1-4; possibly TRBD1 for D (6 bases). V lost 5 bases and J 7 bases, leaving 17 bases between the germline ends. The CDR3 extends over 15 amino acids. Germline V CDR1 and CDR2: LNHDA, SQIVND (reference sequence). This CDR3 is CASSPRQAGVEKLFF. CDR3 sequence (DNA): TGTGCCAGTAGTCCCCGACAGGCCGGAGTTGAAAAACTGTTTTTT.

This clone was picked up one time. The J gene is TRBJ1-2, the V gene TRBV5-6; D is unresolved. This CDR3 spans 15 amino acids. The germline CDR1 and CDR2 sequences are SGHDT and YYEEEE. Trimming stripped 4 bases from V and 3 bases from J, with 16 bases between. As DNA, the CDR3 is TGTGCCAGCAGCCCGGGTCCCAAAGAGGACTATGGCTACACCTTC. Translated: CASSPGPKEDYGYTF.

The rearrangement links TRBV5-4 to TRBJ1-1; 9 nucleotides match TRBD1. This CDR3 is 13 amino acids long. V lost 3 bases, J lost 5 bases, and 2 bases stayed unmatched. CDR1 and CDR2 from the germline V gene are SGHNT and YYREEE (reference sequence). CDR3 in DNA: TGTGCCAGCAGCTGGACAGGGGAGACTGAAGCTTTCTTT. Amino acid sequence: CASSWTGETEAFF.

This rearrangement joins TRBV5-4 to TRBJ2-2; TRBD2 agrees at 11 bases. The CDR3 runs 15 residues. Losses at the gene ends were 1 base for V and 6 bases for J; bases not matched to a gene: 2. Germline CDR1 and CDR2: SGHNT and YYREEE (reference sequence). The CDR3 DNA follows: TGTGCCAGCAGCTTGACTAGCGGGGGTCCCGGGGAGCTGTTTTTT. Translation gives CASSLTSGGPGELFF.

The V gene is TRBV27, the J gene TRBJ2-2; 12 nucleotides line up with TRBD1. There are 16 residues in the CDR3. Per the germline V gene, CDR1 is MNHEY and CDR2 is SMNVEV (reference sequence). V was clipped by 3 bases and J by 4 bases; unmatched bases: 3. CDR3 sequence reads: CASSFGTGGFTGELFF. The CDR3 bases are TGTGCCAGCAGTTTCGGGACAGGGGGCTTCACCGGGGAGCTGTTTTTT.

The CDR3 coding sequence is TGTGCCAGCAGTTTATCGAATGTGATTGGACAGGGGACAAAACTGTTTTTT. Translating it yields CASSLSNVIGQGTKLFF. The V call is TRBV27, the J call TRBJ1-4; TRBD1 matches at 9 bases. CDR3 length: 17 amino acids. Per germline, CDR1 MNHEY and CDR2 SMNVEV (reference sequence). V shed 0 bases and J 10 bases; nucleotides not matched to a gene: 12.

This chain connects TRBV7-3 to TRBJ1-3; a weak D match, TRBD1 (6 bases). The V end lost 1 base, the J end lost 1 base, and 14 bases lay between the germline ends. This CDR3 is 17 amino acids long. Germline CDR1 is SGHTA and CDR2 is FQGTGA. CDR3 amino acids: CASSLRSDRASGNTIYF. The CDR3, as DNA: TGTGCCAGCAGCTTAAGATCGGACAGAGCTTCTGGAAACACCATATATTTT.

The CDR3 here is CASKREGDNEQFF. CDR3 in DNA: TGTGCCAGCAAGCGGGAGGGGGACAATGAGCAGTTCTTC. The chain couples TRBV2 to TRBJ2-1; 10 positions match TRBD2. The CDR3 is 13 amino acids. Trimming cost V 7 bases and J 5 bases; bases outside gene matches: 2. Germline CDR1 SNHLY, CDR2 FYNNEI.

The chain carries TRBV6-2 or TRBV6-3 and TRBJ1-5, with TRBD1 identical over 8 bases. With 7 bases clipped from V and 2 bases from J, the junction kept 7 bases outside the gene matches. The CDR3 length is 15 residues. Germline V gene sequence: CDR1 MNHEY, CDR2 SVGEGT. The CDR3 region is CASTPWGQGNQPQHF. The CDR3 DNA follows: TGTGCCAGCACCCCCTGGGGACAGGGCAATCAGCCCCAGCATTTT.

The chain joins TRBV6-5 to TRBJ2-7; 9 bases are a match to TRBD1. The V gene's germline CDR1 is MNHEY and CDR2 SVGAGI. This CDR3 contains 15 residues. V shed 6 bases and J 5 bases; nucleotides not matched to a gene: 11. Here the CDR3 DNA reads TGTGCCAGCAGGACACAGACAGGGGGGGTCCACGAGCAGTACTTC. It encodes CASRTQTGGVHEQYF.

This clone was recorded only once. The J gene is TRBJ2-3, the V gene TRBV9; 9 bases agree with TRBD2. Germline lookup yields CDR1 SGDLS and CDR2 YYNGEE. CDR3 length equals 16 residues. The trim removed 1 base at V and 5 bases at J, leaving 8 bases unmatched. The CDR3 region has the DNA TGTGCCAGCAGCGTATCTGCGGGAGGGCCTGGAGATACGCAGTATTTT. This translates into CASSVSAGGPGDTQYF.

The genes are TRBV3-1 (or the pseudogene TRBV3-2) and TRBJ2-4; possible D gene TRBD1, 6 bases. This CDR3 region has 17 residues. From germline, CDR1 is LGHDT and CDR2 YNNKEL (reference sequence). The ends were cut back, 0 bases at V and 0 bases at J, with 12 bases in the middle. The CDR3 DNA reads TGTGCCAGCAGCCAAGATCTGGGGGCGCGAGCCAAAAACATTCAGTACTTC. This gives the protein CASSQDLGARAKNIQYF.

The chain joins TRBV25-1 to TRBJ1-4; 9 bases are a match to TRBD1. With 8 bases clipped from V and 5 bases from J, the junction kept 12 bases outside the gene matches. The CDR3 is 16 amino acids. Germline loops: CDR1 MGHDK, CDR2 SYGVNS. The CDR3 sequence: CASAKGQGKGNEKLFF. CDR3 sequence (DNA): TGTGCCAGCGCCAAAGGACAGGGGAAAGGGAATGAAAAACTGTTTTTT.

The V call is TRBV12-5, the J call TRBJ2-3, with 11 bases that match TRBD2. Germline lookup yields CDR1 LGHNT and CDR2 FRNRAP. This CDR3 has 13 amino acids. The V and J ends lost 2 bases and 14 bases, in that order; junction bases with no gene match: 6. The DNA of the CDR3 is TGTGCTAGTGGTTTGCTTACTAGCGGGAGTTCGTATTTT. Its protein product is CASGLLTSGSSYF.

The V gene is TRBV2, the J gene TRBJ2-5; 8 nucleotides align to TRBD2. The CDR3 is made up of 15 amino acids. Germline V gives CDR1 SNHLY, CDR2 FYNNEI. The junction had 7 bases not matched to a gene; V was cut back by 7 bases and J by 0 bases. CDR3 sequence reads: CASTREGLYQETQYF. The CDR3 coding sequence is TGTGCCAGCACACGGGAGGGCCTGTACCAAGAGACCCAGTACTTC.

In its sample, this clone was seen once. V gene TRBV30 combines with J gene TRBJ2-1; D not certain. CDR3 size: 13 residues. From germline, CDR1 is GTSNPN and CDR2 SVGIG (reference sequence). V shed 7 bases and J shed 0 bases, with 10 bases lying between them. The CDR3 DNA is TGTGCCTCCGCATCCAGCTCCTACAATGAGCAGTTCTTC. Its translation: CASASSSYNEQFF.

In DNA form, the CDR3 reads TGTGCCAGTAGTATTAGGGGACAGGGCCACAATCAGCCCCAGCATTTT. Translated: CASSIRGQGHNQPQHF. The rearrangement links TRBV19 to TRBJ1-5, with 9 bases that match TRBD1. Unmatched junction bases numbered 6, after V lost 3 bases and J lost 3 bases. Per the germline V gene, CDR1 is LNHDA and CDR2 is SQIVND (reference sequence). The CDR3 is made up of 16 amino acids. The variable domain in full, with the rest retrieved from reference TRBV19 and TRBJ1-5, is DGGITQSPKYLFRKEGQNVTLSCEQNLNHDAMYWYRQDPGQGLRLIYYSQIVNDFQKGDIAEGYSVSREKKESFPLTVTSAQKNPTAFYLCASSIRGQGHNQPQHFGDGTRLSIL.

The V gene is TRBV2, the J gene TRBJ2-1; 9 bases fit TRBD1. Per the germline V gene, CDR1 is SNHLY and CDR2 is FYNNEI. Trimming removed 9 bases from V and 0 bases from J; junction bases left unmatched: 3. The CDR3 length is 14 residues. In DNA form, the CDR3 reads TGTGCCAGAGGACAGGGGAGCTCCTACAATGAGCAGTTCTTC. It codes for CARGQGSSYNEQFF.

The chain recombines TRBV10-3 with TRBJ2-7; D call uncertain. Trimming left V 0 bases short and J 3 bases short, with 6 bases between. This CDR3 comprises 13 residues. Germline-derived CDR1 and CDR2 are ENHRY and SYGVKD. In DNA form, the CDR3 reads TGTGCCATCAGTGAGTCGTTGCGCTACGAGCAGTACTTC. Translated, it gives CAISESLRYEQYF.

The V and J genes are TRBV5-1 and TRBJ2-3; 10 nucleotides match TRBD1. Germline CDR1 SGHRS, CDR2 YFSETQ. J was trimmed by 6 bases and V by 4 bases; bases with no gene match: 23. The CDR3 is 20 residues long. CDR3 in amino acids: CASSRGTGVPGSLLLDTQYF. Written as DNA, the CDR3 is TGCGCCAGCAGCCGGGGGACAGGGGTGCCCGGGAGTCTTTTGTTGGATACGCAGTATTTT.